This passage covers 17 T cell receptor beta chains from one sample sequenced in a study of blood T cell repertoires in COVID-19. The assay was immunoSEQ multiplex PCR, and TCRdb's table has in-frame clones only and misses some. The table records around 190,000 clones, 75% to 90% of them present only once. Sequenced sample: PBMCs or T cells enriched from blood (not recorded which). These receptor sequences come from a man between 40 and 49 years old who had recovered from COVID-19.

The chain couples TRBV9 to TRBJ2-5; D is possibly TRBD2 (5 bases). The CDR3 extends over 16 amino acids. V shed 0 bases and J shed 4 bases, with 16 bases lying between them. The germline V gene encodes CDR1 SGDLS and CDR2 YYNGEE. CDR3 sequence reads: CASSVGNPVRAETQYF. CDR3 bases: TGTGCCAGCAGCGTAGGAAATCCGGTGAGGGCAGAGACCCAGTACTTC.

CDR3 residues: CASSLDRGSYGYTF. The CDR3 region has the DNA TGCGCCAGCAGCTTGGACAGGGGAAGCTATGGCTACACCTTC. The genes are TRBV5-1 and TRBJ1-2; 7 bases fit TRBD1. Germline V gene sequence: CDR1 SGHRS, CDR2 YFSETQ. The CDR3 loop spans 14 amino acids. After removal of 0 bases from V and 4 bases from J, the junction contained 3 bases not matched to a gene.

The genes are TRBV19 and TRBJ1-3; D ambiguous. V was cut by 3 bases and J by 3 bases, with 6 bases left in between. This CDR3 has 13 amino acids. Germline V lookup: CDR1 LNHDA, CDR2 SQIVND (reference sequence). The CDR3 sequence is CASSIGLGNTIYF. The CDR3 coding sequence is TGTGCCAGTAGTATCGGACTTGGAAACACCATATATTTT.

Worth noting for this clone: Germline and junction disagree at one end, which may indicate a read error. The CDR3 is CASSFGPSATLIF. The CDR3 DNA is TGTGCCAGCAGCTTCGGCCCCTCAGCGACTCTGATCTTC. V usage is TRBV5-4 and J usage is TRBJ2-1; D is undetermined. The germline CDR1 and CDR2 sequences are SGHNT and YYREEE (reference sequence). The CDR3 is made up of 13 amino acids.

The V gene is TRBV19, the J gene TRBJ1-6, with D hard to call. V gave up 6 bases and J gave up 0 bases, with 12 bases separating them. The length of the CDR3 is 16 residues. CDR1 LNHDA and CDR2 SQIVND come from the germline V gene (reference sequence). The CDR3 DNA reads as TGTGCCAGTAGAGAAGATACTGGCTCCTATAATTCACCCCTCCACTTT. Translating it yields CASREDTGSYNSPLHF.

This clone was found a few times. V gene TRBV2 combines with J gene TRBJ1-1, with a tentative D call TRBD1 (5 bases). Trimming left V 7 bases short and J 1 base short, with 22 bases between. The CDR3 length is 17 residues. Germline V gene lookup returns CDR1 SNHLY and CDR2 FYNNEI. The CDR3 nucleotides read TGTGCCAGCAAAGCGGGGAGAGCGGACACCTGGAACACTGAAGCTTTCTTT. Its protein is CASKAGRADTWNTEAFF.

This clone was detected only a few times. CDR3 in amino acids: CASSEREGYEQYF. The CDR3 DNA is TGTGCCAGCAGCGAGCGGGAGGGCTACGAGCAGTACTTC. The chain recombines TRBV12-3 or TRBV12-4 with TRBJ2-7, with 10 bases identical to TRBD2. The CDR3 covers 13 residues. The junction had 2 bases not matched to a gene; V was cut back by 6 bases and J by 3 bases.

This chain links TRBV6-6 with TRBJ2-3; 7 bases fit TRBD2. This CDR3 is 15 amino acids long. V was clipped by 7 bases and J by 3 bases; unmatched bases: 10. CDR1 and CDR2 (germline): MNHNY, SVGAGI (reference sequence). The CDR3 sequence: CASTTRGSMTDTQYF. The CDR3 region has the DNA TGTGCCAGCACAACACGCGGGAGTATGACAGATACGCAGTATTTT.

The chain combines TRBV5-5 with TRBJ1-1, with D possibly being TRBD1 (6 bases). The germline gives CDR1 SGHKS, CDR2 YYEKEE (reference sequence). The CDR3 covers 15 residues. The V and J ends lost 4 bases and 1 base respectively, with 14 bases between them. The CDR3, as DNA: TGTGCCAGCAGCCCGAATGGGGGCTGGAACACTGAAGCTTTCTTT. It yields the protein CASSPNGGWNTEAFF.

The rearrangement joins TRBV9 to TRBJ1-1; weak D call: TRBD1 (5 bases). Germline V gene lookup returns CDR1 SGDLS and CDR2 YYNGEE. V was cut by 6 bases and J by 0 bases, with 15 bases left in between. The CDR3 has 15 residues. CDR3 residues: CASTPPGLMNTEAFF. The CDR3 coding sequence is TGTGCCAGCACCCCACCAGGGTTAATGAACACTGAAGCTTTCTTT.

The V call is TRBV28, the J call TRBJ1-5; D possibly corresponds to TRBD1 (6 bases). The CDR3 runs 12 residues. Trimming stripped 6 bases from V and 6 bases from J, with 9 bases between. Germline loops: CDR1 MDHEN, CDR2 SYDVKM. The CDR3 DNA reads as TGTGCCAGCAGAAGGGGGAGTCAGCCCCAGCATTTT. Amino acid sequence: CASRRGSQPQHF.

In this sample, this clone turned up a few times. This chain connects TRBV15 to TRBJ2-1; 11 bases are shared with TRBD2. V lost 2 bases to trimming and J lost 6 bases; unmatched junction nucleotides: 3. The CDR3 is made up of 15 amino acids. The germline gives CDR1 LNHNV, CDR2 YYDKDF (reference sequence). This CDR3 is CATSRLAGGPNEQFF. In DNA, the CDR3 is TGTGCCACCAGCAGACTAGCGGGGGGCCCCAATGAGCAGTTCTTC.

V is TRBV5-1 and J is TRBJ1-2; D might be TRBD1 (5 bases). Trimming removed 5 bases from V and 3 bases from J, with 11 bases in between. This CDR3 comprises 13 residues. Germline CDR1 SGHRS, CDR2 YFSETQ. As DNA, the CDR3 is TGCGCCAGCAGTTCGGACATCTACTATGGCTACACCTTC. Its protein is CASSSDIYYGYTF. The full variable domain, rest sourced from reference TRBV5-1 and TRBJ1-2, is KAGVTQTPRYLIKTRGQQVTLSCSPISGHRSVSWYQQTPGQGLQFLFEYFSETQRNKGNFPGRFSGRQFSNSRSEMNVSTLELGDSALYLCASSSDIYYGYTFGSGTRLTVV.

The chain combines TRBV3-1 (or the pseudogene TRBV3-2) with TRBJ2-1; D not resolved. Germline values: CDR1 LGHDT, CDR2 YNNKEL (reference sequence). The CDR3 contains 16 residues. Trimming stripped 0 bases from V and 5 bases from J, with 14 bases between. CDR3 in DNA: TGTGCCAGCAGCCAAGATAAAAATAGCTTCCACAATGAGCAGTTCTTC. Encoded protein: CASSQDKNSFHNEQFF.

The rearrangement joins TRBV3-1 (or the pseudogene TRBV3-2) to TRBJ2-2, with 12 bases lining up with TRBD2. CDR1 and CDR2 from the germline V gene are LGHDT and YNNKEL (reference sequence). The V and J ends lost 4 bases and 7 bases, in that order; junction bases with no gene match: 7. The CDR3 contains 16 residues. Here the CDR3 reads CASSPRTSGVGGELFF. The DNA for the CDR3 is TGTGCCAGCAGCCCTAGGACTAGCGGGGTTGGCGGGGAGCTGTTTTTT.

CDR3 region: CASSLISGTTNEKLFF. CDR3 DNA sequence: TGCGCCAGCAGCTTGATATCAGGCACAACTAATGAAAAACTGTTTTTT. The V call is TRBV5-1, the J call TRBJ1-4; no clear D. With 1 base removed from V and 0 bases from J, the gap between germline ends came to 10 bases. Germline CDR1 reads SGHRS; CDR2 reads YFSETQ. There are 16 residues in the CDR3.

This chain's CDR3 is CATSSDQGRNTEAFF. In DNA, the CDR3 is TGTGCCACCAGCAGTGACCAGGGTCGGAACACTGAAGCTTTCTTT. The rearrangement uses TRBV15 and TRBJ1-1; a possible D gene is TRBD1 (5 bases). This CDR3 region has 15 residues. V was shortened by 3 bases and J by 1 base, with 12 bases between the two germline ends. Looked up from germline, CDR1 is LNHNV and CDR2 is YYDKDF (reference sequence).